This TCR beta chain was identified during a study of cytomegalovirus exposure and HLA in healthy donors. 60 Vbeta and 13 Jbeta primers were used in PCR. Libraries were prepared by immunoSEQ multiplex PCR; TCRdb keeps only in-frame clonotypes and omits some of them. Of 100,000 to 150,000 clones detected, approximately 83% appear once; the ten largest clones hold more than 3.5%. This clone was observed a handful of times. Source material: PBMCs. The TCR was taken from a middle-aged woman in good health and CMV-seropositive.

The CDR3 loop is CASSHSDRVGTDTQYF. The CDR3 nucleotides read TGTGCCAGCAGCCACTCTGACCGGGTGGGCACAGATACGCAGTATTTT. The gene calls are TRBV9 and TRBJ2-3; D not resolved. Trimming shortened V by 4 bases and J by 1 base, and 16 bases separated the two germline ends. Germline V CDR1 and CDR2: SGDLS, YYNGEE. CDR3 length: 16 amino acids. The full variable domain, with the rest looked up from reference TRBV9 and TRBJ2-3, is DSGVTQTPKHLITATGQRVTLRCSPRSGDLSVYWYQQSLDQGLQFLIQYYNGEERAKGNILERFSAQQFPDLHSELNLSSLELGDSALYFCASSHSDRVGTDTQYFGPGTRLTVL.